This T cell receptor beta chain was recorded in a study of response to subunit inactivated influenza vaccine. Findings of the study overall: Authors suggested each seasonal flu vaccination may recruit only limited numbers of new T cells.

Losses at the gene ends were 5 bases for V and 4 bases for J; bases not matched to a gene: 8. CDR1 and CDR2 (germline): SGHTA, FQGNSA. The CDR3 is 16 residues long. Each CDR3 protein gets one entry after TCRdb re-called the RT-PCR reads with MiXCR. The profile shows under 500,000 distinct CDR3 sequences, approximately 11% of them singletons. This clonotype has more than one count but fewer than ten. What it binds is not known. V usage is TRBV7-2 and J usage is TRBJ1-1; 12 nucleotides line up with TRBD1. The sequence came from a man aged 45 to 65 who received an inactivated influenza vaccine. Sequencing used PBMCs from blood, obtained 40 to 50 days after vaccination. The CDR3 bases are TGTGCCAGCAGCCGCCGTCCGGGACAGGGGGCCACTGAAGCTTTCTTT. Protein: CASSRRPGQGATEAFF.